This T cell receptor (beta chain) was observed in a study of cytomegalovirus exposure and HLA in healthy donors. Study information: Approximately 85 million unique TCRs from HLA-typed donors made up an early data release. Most donors, 80% to 90% of several hundred genotyped, fell in the Caucasian-associated ancestry cluster. Broader study findings: The likely origin of a cluster of highly shared sequence variants was a sequencing artifact. Overall, around 150 TCR beta chains were annotated as cytomegalovirus-associated.

Regarding this clone: Antigen specificity is unknown.

V shed 0 bases, J shed 4 bases, and the junction held 4 bases outside the gene matches. The CDR3 is 15 residues long. Germline CDR1 is SGHVS and CDR2 is FNYEAQ. 60 Vbeta and 13 Jbeta primers were used in PCR. The assay was immunoSEQ multiplex PCR, and TCRdb's table has in-frame clones only and misses some. The listing contains 75,000 to 100,000 clones. The TCR sequence derives from a woman aged 55-69 years in good health and CMV-seronegative. The specimen was PBMCs. V is TRBV7-6 and J is TRBJ2-7, with 9 bases identical to TRBD2. DNA of the CDR3: TGTGCCAGCAGCTTAGCCCAGCGGGAGGCATACGAGCAGTACTTC. Its translation: CASSLAQREAYEQYF.